The 18 T cell receptor beta chains listed next were all sequenced from one sample in a study of cytomegalovirus exposure and HLA in healthy donors. The PCR made use of 60 Vbeta and 13 Jbeta primers. The repertoire was sequenced with immunoSEQ multiplex PCR; TCRdb's copy has only in-frame clones and lacks some. Recorded here are around 140,000 clones; the top ten clones represent roughly 1.6%. What was sequenced was PBMCs. These receptors came from a woman in her 40s in good health and CMV-seronegative.

V is TRBV5-1 and J is TRBJ2-1; 7 nucleotides match TRBD1. Germline CDR1 is SGHRS and CDR2 is YFSETQ. J gave up 7 bases and V 6 bases, and 10 bases lay outside the gene matches. The CDR3 extends over 14 amino acids. CDR3 amino acids: CASTRRDSLNEQFF. The DNA for the CDR3 is TGCGCCAGCACCCGACGGGACAGTTTAAATGAGCAGTTCTTC.

Concerning this clone: The identical CDR3 is also encoded by other nucleotide sequences in the sample. The CDR3 loop is CASSQDRNYGYTF. The DNA of the CDR3 is TGCGCCAGCAGCCAAGACAGGAACTATGGCTACACCTTC. The chain uses TRBV4-3 and TRBJ1-2; D is unresolved. This CDR3 contains 13 residues. The germline V and J ends were trimmed by 0 bases and 2 bases, with 4 bases remaining between them. Germline CDR1 LGHNA, CDR2 YSLEER.

The V gene is TRBV7-2, the J gene TRBJ2-5; D is possibly TRBD2 (6 bases). This CDR3 has 15 residues. Deletions cut 8 bases from V and 4 bases from J, with 20 bases between. Germline CDR1 SGHTA, CDR2 FQGNSA. DNA for the CDR3: TGTGCCAGCGGAAGGTGGGTAGCGGCTCCAGAGACCCAGTACTTC. Translating it yields CASGRWVAAPETQYF.

The rearrangement uses TRBV29-1 and TRBJ1-3; D is uncertain. The germline gives CDR1 SQVTM, CDR2 ANQGSEA. The CDR3 contains 12 residues. Here the CDR3 DNA reads TGCGCCAGTTATTTCTCTGGAAACACCATATATTTT. Protein product: CASYFSGNTIYF.

CDR3 DNA: TGTGCCAGCAGCTTAGAGACAGGGCGAACTAACTATGGCTACACCTTC. Encoded protein: CASSLETGRTNYGYTF. This rearrangement joins TRBV7-9 to TRBJ1-2; TRBD1 agrees at 7 bases. The germline V gene has CDR1 SEHNR and CDR2 FQNEAQ (reference sequence). This CDR3 has 16 residues. Trimming cost V 1 base and J 0 bases; bases outside gene matches: 5.

This chain joins TRBV9 and TRBJ2-3; TRBD2 aligns across 12 bases. The junction had 2 bases not matched to a gene; V was cut back by 0 bases and J by 3 bases. This CDR3 region has 16 residues. The V gene's germline CDR1 is SGDLS and CDR2 YYNGEE. CDR3 residues: CASSVALAGGTDTQYF. The DNA for the CDR3 is TGTGCCAGCAGCGTAGCTCTAGCGGGGGGGACAGATACGCAGTATTTT.

The rearrangement uses TRBV10-3 and TRBJ1-5; no definite D call. Trimming left V 2 bases short and J 4 bases short, with 9 bases between. The V gene's germline CDR1 is ENHRY and CDR2 SYGVKD. The CDR3 has 14 residues. The CDR3, as DNA: TGTGCCATCAGTGAGGGGGAGAGAAATCAGCCCCAGCATTTT. This sequence encodes CAISEGERNQPQHF.

This chain links TRBV6-1 with TRBJ2-7; a possible D gene is TRBD1 (5 bases). Trimming took off 7 bases at V and 2 bases at J, with 12 bases between the two ends. Looked up from germline, CDR1 is MNHNS and CDR2 is SASEGT. There are 13 residues in the CDR3. The CDR3 sequence: CASTFVRAYEQYF. The CDR3 nucleotides are TGTGCCAGCACATTTGTCAGGGCCTACGAGCAGTACTTC.

The V and J genes are TRBV5-1 and TRBJ2-1; a possible D gene is TRBD2 (6 bases). There are 17 residues in the CDR3. The germline CDR1 and CDR2 sequences are SGHRS and YFSETQ. V lost 0 bases to trimming and J lost 0 bases, with 13 bases between them. This CDR3 is CASSLARDSSSYNEQFF. The CDR3 DNA follows: TGCGCCAGCAGCTTGGCCCGGGACTCCAGCTCCTACAATGAGCAGTTCTTC.

The rearrangement joins TRBV5-1 to TRBJ1-2, with TRBD1 as a possible D gene (5 bases). The V gene lost 0 bases and the J gene lost 3 bases, with 12 bases spanning the gap. Germline V CDR1 and CDR2: SGHRS, YFSETQ. The CDR3 is 15 amino acids. The chain's CDR3 is CASSLAVGGDYGYTF. CDR3 in DNA: TGCGCCAGCAGCTTGGCCGTGGGGGGGGACTATGGCTACACCTTC.

The CDR3 loop is CASSLHGGGQNPSGNTIYF. CDR3 coding DNA: TGTGCCAGCAGCCTACATGGGGGGGGACAAAATCCCTCTGGAAACACCATATATTTT. This chain connects TRBV7-3 to TRBJ1-3; a weak D match, TRBD1 (6 bases). Trimming pared 5 bases from V and 0 bases from J, leaving 23 bases between. Germline CDR1 reads SGHTA; CDR2 reads FQGTGA. This CDR3 has 19 residues.

The V and J genes are TRBV28 and TRBJ1-3; 8 bases map to TRBD1. The CDR3 runs 15 residues. The ends lost 5 bases at V and 0 bases at J; junction bases unmatched: 3. CDR1 is MDHEN, CDR2 SYDVKM, per germline. In DNA, the CDR3 is TGTGCCAGCAGTGAAACAGGGGGCTCTGGAAACACCATATATTTT. Translated: CASSETGGSGNTIYF.

The chain employs TRBV5-1 and TRBJ2-5, with TRBD1 matching over 10 bases. CDR3 length equals 15 residues. The V and J ends lost 3 bases and 4 bases, in that order; junction bases with no gene match: 6. Germline V gene lookup returns CDR1 SGHRS and CDR2 YFSETQ. CDR3 residues: CASSYRQGATETQYF. The CDR3 bases are TGCGCCAGCAGCTATCGACAGGGGGCTACAGAGACCCAGTACTTC.

Details on this clone: The germline gene is not matched at one end of the junction; a read error may be the cause. The chain has TRBV7-7 and TRBJ2-7; TRBD2 agrees at 7 bases. This CDR3 is 14 amino acids long. Germline CDR1 reads SSHAT; CDR2 reads FNYEAQ (reference sequence). Here the CDR3 DNA reads TGTGCTAGCAGCCCCTCGGGAGGTAGCAACGAGCAGTACTTC. Protein product: CASSPSGGSNEQYF. Together with reference TRBV7-7 and TRBJ2-7, the CDR3 gives the full variable domain: GAGVSQSPRYKVTKRGQDVTLRCDPISSHATLYWYQQALGQGPEFLTYFNYEAQPDKSGLPSDRFSAERPEGSISTLTIQRTEQRDSAMYRCASSPSGGSNEQYFGPGTRLTVT.

The chain employs TRBV6-1 and TRBJ1-1, with a possible D match to TRBD1 (6 bases). The CDR3 runs to 15 residues. V was cut by 10 bases and J by 11 bases, with 29 bases left in between. The germline V gene encodes CDR1 MNHNS and CDR2 SASEGT. As DNA, the CDR3 is TGTGCCACCATTGACGGCTCCACAGGGAAACCTTGGGCTTTCTTT. Translation gives CATIDGSTGKPWAFF.

V is TRBV18 and J is TRBJ1-3, with D unresolved. This CDR3 is built from 15 residues. Trimming took 3 bases from V and 2 from J, leaving 11 bases between them. Germline-derived CDR1 and CDR2 are KGHSH and LQKENI. In DNA form, the CDR3 reads TGTGCCAGCTCACCGACCTCAGAGGCTGGAAACACCATATATTTT. Protein product: CASSPTSEAGNTIYF.

V gene TRBV6-5 combines with J gene TRBJ2-7; a weak D match, TRBD2 (5 bases). Trimming cost V 4 bases and J 5 bases, with 18 bases left between them. The CDR3 loop spans 15 amino acids. Germline CDR1 is MNHEY and CDR2 is SVGAGI. The DNA of the CDR3 is TGTGCCAGCAGTTCGGGCGCTAGCTATGGGAACGAGCAGTACGTC. It specifies CASSSGASYGNEQYV.

V gene TRBV2 combines with J gene TRBJ2-3; weak D call: TRBD2 (7 bases). V lost 6 bases and J 4 bases, leaving 20 bases between the germline ends. The CDR3 has 16 residues. Germline CDR1 reads SNHLY; CDR2 reads FYNNEI. The CDR3 spells CASSAVGGASADTQYF. CDR3 DNA sequence: TGTGCCAGCAGCGCCGTGGGGGGGGCGAGCGCAGATACGCAGTATTTT.